The 7 T cell receptor beta chains listed next were all sequenced from one sample in a study of cytomegalovirus exposure and HLA in healthy donors. PCR primers comprised 60 Vbeta and 13 Jbeta primers. TCRdb's copy holds only in-frame clones and misses some; the assay was immunoSEQ multiplex PCR. The sample includes about 160,000 clones, about 82% of them seen just once. Source material: PBMCs. Source of these receptors: a woman aged 18-30 years in good health and CMV-seronegative.

With respect to this clone: In the same sample, other DNA sequences code for this CDR3. V and J are TRBV6-1 and TRBJ2-4, with D perhaps matching TRBD2 (7 bases). CDR1 and CDR2 (germline): MNHNS, SASEGT. Deletions cut 2 bases from V and 10 bases from J, with 15 bases between. The CDR3 covers 14 residues. DNA for the CDR3: TGTGCCAGCAGTGAAAAGGGGGGGGGTTGGATTCAGTACTTC. Amino acid sequence: CASSEKGGGWIQYF.

The chain combines TRBV6-6 with TRBJ1-5; tentatively, D is TRBD1 (5 bases). Germline V gives CDR1 MNHNY, CDR2 SVGAGI (reference sequence). Trimming cost V 4 bases and J 5 bases, with 15 bases left between them. The CDR3 is 15 amino acids. Here the CDR3 reads CASSSRGRRDQPQHF. CDR3 in DNA: TGTGCCAGCAGTTCCCGGGGGAGGCGAGATCAGCCCCAGCATTTT.

CDR3 in DNA: TGTGCCACCAGCAGAGAAGGACGGGACTACGAGCAGTACTTC. Its protein product is CATSREGRDYEQYF. The chain has TRBV15 and TRBJ2-7; a weak D match, TRBD2 (5 bases). V shed 0 bases and J shed 3 bases, with 9 bases lying between them. The length of the CDR3 is 14 residues. Germline lookup yields CDR1 LNHNV and CDR2 YYDKDF (reference sequence). Together with reference TRBV15 and TRBJ2-7, the CDR3 gives the full variable domain: DAMVIQNPRYQVTQFGKPVTLSCSQTLNHNVMYWYQQKSSQAPKLLFHYYDKDFNNEADTPDNFQSRRPNTSFCFLDIRSPGLGDTAMYLCATSREGRDYEQYFGPGTRLTVT.

In this sample, this clone turned up once. The rearrangement joins TRBV19 to TRBJ1-5; D possibly corresponds to TRBD1 (6 bases). The CDR3 has 15 amino acids. V shed 1 base and J shed 3 bases, with 10 bases lying between them. Germline V lookup: CDR1 LNHDA, CDR2 SQIVND (reference sequence). CDR3 loop: CASSIVAGVNQPQHF. The CDR3 DNA reads as TGTGCCAGTAGTATAGTGGCAGGGGTCAATCAGCCCCAGCATTTT.

The rearrangement joins TRBV27 to TRBJ2-1, with 8 bases that match TRBD2. The trim removed 2 bases at V and 5 bases at J, leaving 11 bases unmatched. From germline, CDR1 is MNHEY and CDR2 SMNVEV (reference sequence). The CDR3 extends over 17 amino acids. The CDR3 sequence: CASSLGPGGLGNNEQFF. The CDR3 DNA reads TGTGCCAGCAGTTTAGGCCCGGGGGGACTAGGTAACAATGAGCAGTTCTTC.

This rearrangement joins TRBV5-1 to TRBJ2-2; 9 bases align to TRBD2. The CDR3 spans 14 residues. Trimming took 6 bases from V and 7 from J; bases not matched to a gene: 7. CDR1 SGHRS and CDR2 YFSETQ come from the germline V gene. CDR3 DNA sequence: TGCGCCAGCACCGGGACTAGCAGCATCGGGGAGCTGTTTTTT. This translates into CASTGTSSIGELFF.

This rearrangement joins TRBV28 to TRBJ2-3, with D unresolved. The V end was cut by 1 base, the J end by 2 bases, with 7 bases between. Germline-derived CDR1 and CDR2 are MDHEN and SYDVKM. The CDR3 is 14 residues long. CDR3 DNA: TGTGCCAGCAGTTTATTAAGCTCCACAGATACGCAGTATTTT. Protein: CASSLLSSTDTQYF.